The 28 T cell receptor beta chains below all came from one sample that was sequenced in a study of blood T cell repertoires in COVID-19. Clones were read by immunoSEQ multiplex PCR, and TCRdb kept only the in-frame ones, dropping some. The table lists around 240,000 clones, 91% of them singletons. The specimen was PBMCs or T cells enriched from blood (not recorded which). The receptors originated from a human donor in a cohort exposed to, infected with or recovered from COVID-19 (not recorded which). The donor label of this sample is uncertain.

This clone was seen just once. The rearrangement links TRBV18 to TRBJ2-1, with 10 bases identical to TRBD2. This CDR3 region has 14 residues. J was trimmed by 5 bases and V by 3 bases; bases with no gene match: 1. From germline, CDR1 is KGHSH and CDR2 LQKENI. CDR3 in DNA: TGTGCCAGCTCACCGACTAGCGGGCACAATGAGCAGTTCTTC. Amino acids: CASSPTSGHNEQFF.

Here the CDR3 reads CASSTGGPLNTEAFF. The DNA for the CDR3 is TGTGCCAGCAGTACCGGGGGGCCTTTGAACACTGAAGCTTTCTTT. The rearrangement links TRBV5-6 to TRBJ1-1; maybe TRBD1 (6 bases). Germline CDR1 reads SGHDT; CDR2 reads YYEEEE. V lost 5 bases, J lost 0 bases, and 14 bases lay in between. The CDR3 has 15 amino acids.

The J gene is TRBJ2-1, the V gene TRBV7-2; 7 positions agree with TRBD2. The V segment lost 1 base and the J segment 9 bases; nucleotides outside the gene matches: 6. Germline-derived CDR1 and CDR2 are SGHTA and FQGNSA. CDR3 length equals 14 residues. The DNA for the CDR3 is TGTGCCAGCAGCTTAGAGGGTTGGGAGGGTGAGCAGTTCTTC. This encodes CASSLEGWEGEQFF.

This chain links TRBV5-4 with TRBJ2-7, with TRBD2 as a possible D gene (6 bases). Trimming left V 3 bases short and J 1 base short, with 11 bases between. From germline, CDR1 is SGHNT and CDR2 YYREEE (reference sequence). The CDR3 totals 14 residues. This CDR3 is CASSSGLMSYEQYF. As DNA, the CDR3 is TGTGCCAGCAGCTCGGGACTGATGTCCTACGAGCAGTACTTC.

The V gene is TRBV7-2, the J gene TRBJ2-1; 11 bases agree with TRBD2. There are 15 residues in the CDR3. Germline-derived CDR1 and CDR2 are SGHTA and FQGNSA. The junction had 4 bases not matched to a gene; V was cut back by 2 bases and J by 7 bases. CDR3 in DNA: TGTGCCAGCAGCTTAAGCCTAGCGGGGGGAAATGAGCAGTTCTTC. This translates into CASSLSLAGGNEQFF.

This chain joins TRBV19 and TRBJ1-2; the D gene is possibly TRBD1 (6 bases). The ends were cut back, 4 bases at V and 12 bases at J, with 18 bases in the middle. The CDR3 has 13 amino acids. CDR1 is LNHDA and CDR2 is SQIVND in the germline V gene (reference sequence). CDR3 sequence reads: CASSTTYTGTHTF. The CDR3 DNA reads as TGTGCCAGTAGTACCACTTACACAGGGACCCACACCTTC. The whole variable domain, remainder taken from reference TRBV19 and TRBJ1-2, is DGGITQSPKYLFRKEGQNVTLSCEQNLNHDAMYWYRQDPGQGLRLIYYSQIVNDFQKGDIAEGYSVSREKKESFPLTVTSAQKNPTAFYLCASSTTYTGTHTFGSGTRLTVV.

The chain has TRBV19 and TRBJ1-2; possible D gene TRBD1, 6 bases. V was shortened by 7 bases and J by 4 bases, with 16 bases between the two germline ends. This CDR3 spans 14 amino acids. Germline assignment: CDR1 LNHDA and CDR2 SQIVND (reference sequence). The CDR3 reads CASKKGGLGYGYTF. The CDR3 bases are TGTGCCAGTAAGAAGGGGGGGCTTGGCTATGGCTACACCTTC.

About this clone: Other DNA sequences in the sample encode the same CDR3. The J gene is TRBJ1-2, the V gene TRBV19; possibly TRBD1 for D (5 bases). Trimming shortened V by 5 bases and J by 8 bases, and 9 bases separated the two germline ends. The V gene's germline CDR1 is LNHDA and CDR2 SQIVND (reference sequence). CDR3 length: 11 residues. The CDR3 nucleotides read TGTGCCAGTAGTCTCGGGGGAGGCTACACCTTC. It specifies CASSLGGGYTF.

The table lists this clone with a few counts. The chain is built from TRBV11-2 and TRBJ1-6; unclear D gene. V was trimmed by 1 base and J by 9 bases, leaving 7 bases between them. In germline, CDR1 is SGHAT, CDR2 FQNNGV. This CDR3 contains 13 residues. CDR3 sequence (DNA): TGTGCCAGCAGCTTAGTCCGTTCTTCACCCCTCCACTTT. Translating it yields CASSLVRSSPLHF.

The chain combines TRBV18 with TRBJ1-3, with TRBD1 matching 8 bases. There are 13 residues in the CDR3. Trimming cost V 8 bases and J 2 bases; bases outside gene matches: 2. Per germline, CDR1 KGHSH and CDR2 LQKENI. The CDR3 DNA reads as TGTGCCAGCGCACAGGGGGCTGGAAACACCATATATTTT. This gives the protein CASAQGAGNTIYF.

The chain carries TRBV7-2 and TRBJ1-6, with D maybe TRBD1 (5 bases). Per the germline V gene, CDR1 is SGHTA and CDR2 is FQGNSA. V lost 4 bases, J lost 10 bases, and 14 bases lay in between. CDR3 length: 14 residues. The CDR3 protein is CASSSVDKRSPLHF. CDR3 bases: TGTGCCAGCAGCTCAGTGGACAAACGCTCACCCCTCCACTTT.

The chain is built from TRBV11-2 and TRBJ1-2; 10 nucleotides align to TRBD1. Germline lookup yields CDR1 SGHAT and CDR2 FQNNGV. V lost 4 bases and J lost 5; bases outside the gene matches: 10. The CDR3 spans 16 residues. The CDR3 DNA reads TGTGCCAGCAGCTCACTCACCGGGACAGGGGCTTATGGCTACACCTTC. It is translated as CASSSLTGTGAYGYTF.

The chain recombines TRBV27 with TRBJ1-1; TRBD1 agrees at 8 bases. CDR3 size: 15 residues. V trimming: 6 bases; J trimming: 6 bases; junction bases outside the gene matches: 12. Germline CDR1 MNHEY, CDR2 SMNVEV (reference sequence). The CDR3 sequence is CASSPPGQGAAEAFF. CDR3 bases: TGTGCCAGCAGCCCCCCCGGACAGGGAGCCGCTGAAGCTTTCTTT.

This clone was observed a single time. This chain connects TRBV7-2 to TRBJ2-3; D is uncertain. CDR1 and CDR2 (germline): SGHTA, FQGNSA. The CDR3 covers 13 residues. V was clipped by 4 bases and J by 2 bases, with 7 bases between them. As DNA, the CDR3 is TGTGCCAGCAGCTCCCTTAACACAGATACGCAGTATTTT. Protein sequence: CASSSLNTDTQYF. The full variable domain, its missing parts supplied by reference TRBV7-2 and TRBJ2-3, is GAGVSQSPSNKVTEKGKDVELRCDPISGHTALYWYRQSLGQGLEFLIYFQGNSAPDKSGLPSDRFSAERTGGSVSTLTIQRTQQEDSAVYLCASSSLNTDTQYFGPGTRLTVL.

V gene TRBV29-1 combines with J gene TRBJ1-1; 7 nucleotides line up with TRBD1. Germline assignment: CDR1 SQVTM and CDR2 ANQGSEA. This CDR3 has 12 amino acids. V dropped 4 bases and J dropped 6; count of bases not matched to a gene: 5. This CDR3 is CSVVRGDAEAFF. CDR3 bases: TGCAGCGTTGTCAGGGGGGACGCTGAAGCTTTCTTT.

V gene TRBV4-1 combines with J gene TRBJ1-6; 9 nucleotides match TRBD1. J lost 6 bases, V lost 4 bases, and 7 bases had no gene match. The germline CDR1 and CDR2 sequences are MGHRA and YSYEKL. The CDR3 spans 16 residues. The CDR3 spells CASSRIQGALNSPLHF. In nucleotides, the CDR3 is TGCGCCAGCAGCCGCATACAGGGGGCTCTTAATTCACCCCTCCACTTT.

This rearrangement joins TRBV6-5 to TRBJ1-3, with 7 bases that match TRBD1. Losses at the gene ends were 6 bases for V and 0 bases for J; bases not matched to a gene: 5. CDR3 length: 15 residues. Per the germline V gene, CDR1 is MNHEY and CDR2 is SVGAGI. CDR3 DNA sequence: TGTGCCAGCAGATCCGGGACAGCCTCTGGAAACACCATATATTTT. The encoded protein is CASRSGTASGNTIYF.

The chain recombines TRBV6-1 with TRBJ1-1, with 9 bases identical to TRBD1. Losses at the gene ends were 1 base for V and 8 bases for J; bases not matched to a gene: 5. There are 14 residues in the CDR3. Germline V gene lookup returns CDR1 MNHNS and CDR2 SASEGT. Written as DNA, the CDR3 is TGTGCCAGCAGTGAAGAAGGAGGGACAGGGGAAGCTTTCTTT. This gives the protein CASSEEGGTGEAFF.

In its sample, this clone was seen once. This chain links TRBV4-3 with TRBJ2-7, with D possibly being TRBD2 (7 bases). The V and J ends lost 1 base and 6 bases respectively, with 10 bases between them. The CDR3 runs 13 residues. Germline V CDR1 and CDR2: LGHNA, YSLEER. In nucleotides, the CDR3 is TGCGCCAGCAGCCAAGGGGCGGGGGCCGAGCAGTACTTC. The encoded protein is CASSQGAGAEQYF.

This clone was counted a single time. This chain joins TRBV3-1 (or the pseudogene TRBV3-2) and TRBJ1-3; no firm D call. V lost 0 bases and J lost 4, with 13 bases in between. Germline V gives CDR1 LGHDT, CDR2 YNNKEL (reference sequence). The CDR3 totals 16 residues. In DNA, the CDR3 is TGTGCCAGCAGCCAAGATAGTACCGGGGTAGGAAACACCATATATTTT. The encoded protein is CASSQDSTGVGNTIYF.

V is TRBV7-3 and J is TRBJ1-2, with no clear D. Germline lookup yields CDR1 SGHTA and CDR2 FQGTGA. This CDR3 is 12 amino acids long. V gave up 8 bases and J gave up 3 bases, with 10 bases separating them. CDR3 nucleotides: TGTGCCAGCGGGGAGTCGGACTATGGCTACACCTTC. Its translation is CASGESDYGYTF.

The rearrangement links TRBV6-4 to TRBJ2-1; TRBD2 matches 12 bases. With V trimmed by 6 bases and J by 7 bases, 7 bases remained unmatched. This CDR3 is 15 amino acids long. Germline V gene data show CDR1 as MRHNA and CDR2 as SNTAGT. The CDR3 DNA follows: TGTGCCAGCAGCTCTAGCGGGGGGGCTTGGAATGAGCAGTTCTTC. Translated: CASSSSGGAWNEQFF.

The CDR3 region is CASSQSTGNWDQPQHF. The CDR3 nucleotides are TGTGCCAGCAGCCAATCGACAGGGAATTGGGATCAGCCCCAGCATTTT. The genes are TRBV4-2 and TRBJ1-5; 7 bases agree with TRBD1. V trimming: 2 bases; J trimming: 5 bases; junction bases outside the gene matches: 9. Germline V gene lookup returns CDR1 LGHNA and CDR2 YNFKEQ. This CDR3 is built from 16 residues.

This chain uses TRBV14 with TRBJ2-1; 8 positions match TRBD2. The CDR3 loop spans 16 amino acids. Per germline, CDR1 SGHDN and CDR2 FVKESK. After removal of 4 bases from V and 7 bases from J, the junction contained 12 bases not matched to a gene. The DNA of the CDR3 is TGTGCCAGCAGCCCCATCCGGGGGGGCTCATGGAATGAGCAGTTCTTC. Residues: CASSPIRGGSWNEQFF.

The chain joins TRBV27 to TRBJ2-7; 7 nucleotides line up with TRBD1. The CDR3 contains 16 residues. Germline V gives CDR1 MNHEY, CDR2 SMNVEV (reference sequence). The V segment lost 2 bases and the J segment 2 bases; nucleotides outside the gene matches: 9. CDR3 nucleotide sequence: TGTGCCAGCAGTTTAGGGCTCGGGACAGCTACCTACGAGCAGTACTTC. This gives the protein CASSLGLGTATYEQYF.

CDR3 sequence: CASSQDWTELMNTEAFF. Here the CDR3 DNA reads TGCGCCAGCAGCCAAGATTGGACAGAACTCATGAACACTGAAGCTTTCTTT. V usage is TRBV4-3 and J usage is TRBJ1-1; D might be TRBD1 (6 bases). The germline gives CDR1 LGHNA, CDR2 YSLEER. Trimming shortened V by 0 bases and J by 0 bases, and 14 bases separated the two germline ends. The CDR3 sequence is 17 residues long.

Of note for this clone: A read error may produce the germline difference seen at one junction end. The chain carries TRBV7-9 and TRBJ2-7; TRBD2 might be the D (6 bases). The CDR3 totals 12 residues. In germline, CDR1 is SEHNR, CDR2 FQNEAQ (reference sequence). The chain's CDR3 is CASSFPDGGPNF. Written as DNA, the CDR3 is TGTGCCAGCAGCTTCCCCGATGGAGGGCCCAACTTC.

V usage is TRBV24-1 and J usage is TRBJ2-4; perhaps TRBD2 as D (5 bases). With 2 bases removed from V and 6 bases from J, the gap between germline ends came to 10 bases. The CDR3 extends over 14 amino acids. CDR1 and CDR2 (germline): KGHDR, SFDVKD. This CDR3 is CATSDSDSRNIQYF. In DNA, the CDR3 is TGTGCCACCAGTGATTCGGACTCGAGAAACATTCAGTACTTC.